The rows below give T cell receptor beta chains drawn from one sample of a study of Ad26.COV2.S vaccination and SARS-CoV-2 variants. Clones were read by immunoSEQ multiplex PCR, and TCRdb kept only the in-frame ones, dropping some. Here the sample spans hundreds of thousands of clones, 80% to 95% being singletons. Sequencing used peripheral blood, obtained in a trial of Ad26.COV2.S vaccine versus placebo. The receptors stem from a person between 18 and 65 years old who received the Ad26.COV2.S COVID-19 vaccine or a placebo. CDR3s include the opening cysteine and the closing phenylalanine or tryptophan. Each record gives: CDR3 protein, CDR3 DNA, V gene, D gene, J gene, clone size. The D gene is left open where the match is weak. Only part of the rows carry a size: once, few, many, or a class if the clone is expanded.

CASSAQGLGGNQPQHF | TGTGCCAGCTCAGCACAGGGGCTGGGGGGCAATCAGCCCCAGCATTTT | TRBV18 | TRBD1 | TRBJ1-5 | -
CASSPQGTTNTGELFF | TGTGCCAGCTCACCACAGGGGACTACCAACACCGGGGAGCTGTTTTTT | TRBV18 | TRBD2 | TRBJ2-2 | once
CASSDNKNGYTF | TGCGCCAGCAGCGATAACAAGAATGGCTACACCTTC | TRBV5-1 | - | TRBJ1-2 | -
CASSQGMNTEAFF | TGCGCCAGTTCACAGGGGATGAACACTGAAGCTTTCTTT | TRBV5-1 | TRBD1 | TRBJ1-1 | -
CASSQIGGWAKNIQYF | TGCGCCAGCAGCCAAATAGGGGGCTGGGCCAAAAACATTCAGTACTTC | TRBV4-3 | TRBD1 | TRBJ2-4 | -
CASSLGTGGSTDTQYF | TGTGCCAGCAGCTTAGGGACAGGGGGAAGCACAGATACGCAGTATTTT | TRBV11-3 | TRBD1 | TRBJ2-3 | once
CASSRTSGRDNEQFF | TGTGCCAGCAGCAGGACTAGCGGGAGGGACAATGAGCAGTTCTTC | TRBV7-2 | TRBD2 | TRBJ2-1 | -
CASSSGQIADTQYF | TGTGCCAGCAGCTCCGGACAGATAGCAGATACGCAGTATTTT | TRBV7-9 | - | TRBJ2-3 | once
CASSLVPGQVEAFF | TGTGCCAGCAGCCTTGTACCGGGACAGGTTGAAGCTTTCTTT | TRBV7-2 | TRBD1 | TRBJ1-1 | -
CASSEISRTGSYEQYF | TGTGCCAGCAGTGAAATATCGAGGACAGGAAGCTACGAGCAGTACTTC | TRBV6-1 | TRBD1 | TRBJ2-7 | -
CSATSPEQYF | TGCAGTGCTACTTCCCCCGAGCAGTACTTC | TRBV20-1 | - | TRBJ2-7 | -
CASSQELARDEQFF | TGTGCCAGCAGCCAAGAGTTGGCCAGGGATGAGCAGTTCTTC | TRBV3-1/TRBV3-2 | - | TRBJ2-1 | -
CASRARDVYYGYTF | TGTGCCAGCAGGGCACGGGACGTTTACTATGGCTACACCTTC | TRBV6-5 | - | TRBJ1-2 | -
CASSELNTYNEQFF | TGTGCCAGCAGTGAACTGAACACCTACAATGAGCAGTTCTTC | TRBV25-1 | - | TRBJ2-1 | -
CASSLLGGTTNEKLFF | TGTGCCAGCAGCTTATTAGGGGGGACAACTAATGAAAAACTGTTTTTT | TRBV11-2 | - | TRBJ1-4 | -
CASSEVRGPANEQFF | TGTGCCAGCAGTGAAGTGCGGGGCCCGGCTAATGAGCAGTTCTTC | TRBV2 | - | TRBJ2-1 | -
CASRQGLETQYF | TGTGCCAGCAGACAGGGTCTGGAGACCCAGTACTTC | TRBV12-3/TRBV12-4 | - | TRBJ2-5 | -
CASSLADRTNEKLFF | TGTGCCAGCAGTTTAGCCGACAGAACTAATGAAAAACTGTTTTTT | TRBV28 | - | TRBJ1-4 | -
CASSYEGSGNTIYF | TGTGCCAGCAGTTATGAGGGCTCTGGAAACACCATATATTTT | TRBV6-6 | - | TRBJ1-3 | -
CASSPSGHENPSYEAFF | TGTGCCAGCAGCCCATCGGGACACGAGAACCCCTCTTATGAAGCTTTCTTT | TRBV9 | - | TRBJ1-1 | once
CATSRVGGTGGFTDTQYF | TGTGCCACCAGCAGAGTTGGCGGGACAGGCGGTTTCACAGATACGCAGTATTTT | TRBV15 | TRBD1 | TRBJ2-3 | -